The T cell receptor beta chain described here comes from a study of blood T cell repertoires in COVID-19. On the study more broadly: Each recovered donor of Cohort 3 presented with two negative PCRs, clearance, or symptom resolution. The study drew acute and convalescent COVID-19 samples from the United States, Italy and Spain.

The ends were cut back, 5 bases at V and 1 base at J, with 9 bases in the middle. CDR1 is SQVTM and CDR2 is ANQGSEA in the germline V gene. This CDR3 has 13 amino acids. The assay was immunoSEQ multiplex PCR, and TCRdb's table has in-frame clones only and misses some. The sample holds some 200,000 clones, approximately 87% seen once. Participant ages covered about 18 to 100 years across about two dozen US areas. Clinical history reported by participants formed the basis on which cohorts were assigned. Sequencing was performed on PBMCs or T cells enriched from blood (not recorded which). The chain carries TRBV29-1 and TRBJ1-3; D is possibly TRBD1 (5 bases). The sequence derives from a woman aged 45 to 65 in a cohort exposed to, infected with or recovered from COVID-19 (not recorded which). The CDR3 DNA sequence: TGCAGCGTTCAGGGCATTTCTGGAAACACCATATATTTT. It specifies CSVQGISGNTIYF.